A selection of T cell receptor beta chains follows, all from one sample in a study of glioma-infiltrating T cells. MiXCR, applied by TCRdb to the multiplex PCR reads, yields one record per CDR3 protein. This sample has 15,000 to 20,000 distinct CDR3 sequences, with 55% to 70% found just once. Specimen: glioma tissue, nonneoplastic brain tissue, or PBMCs (not recorded which). The origin of the receptors is a human donor with low-grade glioma or glioblastoma, undergoing nonglioma brain surgery, or in good health (not recorded which). Both conserved end residues are part of each CDR3.

TRBV6-5,TRBJ2-7,CASSEDRYQYEQYF
TRBV20-1,TRBJ2-3,CSAGGQDTDTQYF
TRBV6-5,TRBJ1-2,CASSYSPENYGYTF
TRBV27,TRBJ2-1,CASSHDRGDEQFF
TRBV27,TRBJ1-2,CASSFRDSYGYTF
TRBV6-1,TRBJ2-1,CASSLLAGGAYNEQFF
TRBV12-3/TRBV12-4,TRBJ1-1,CASSLGRGMNTEAFF
TRBV7-2,TRBJ2-7,CASSRISSQSYEQYF
TRBV27,TRBJ2-7,CASSGQPLSYEQYF
TRBV28,TRBJ1-5,CASNRPHSNQPQHF